This TCR beta chain was found in a study of early T cells in non-severe SARS-CoV-2 infection (dated by TCRdb to about 2021). Regarding the research as a whole: Because TCR sequencing was done on bulk RNA from unsorted whole blood, the alpha and beta chains could not be paired. Points the paper makes about the study in general: VDJdb matching was skewed toward anti-spike CD8 responses, so virus-specific expansions were likely underestimated and private and CD4 specificities were missed.

Libraries came from 5' RACE. Sequencing used a NextSeq 500. Unique molecular identifiers were attached to individual cDNA molecules in the TCR library protocol so that sequencing error and PCR bias could be corrected. TCR alpha and beta chains were both sequenced, and the abundances of alpha and beta sequences in each sample were closely correlated with each other. The published analysis was carried out like this. V gene, J gene and CDR3 annotation of TCR sequences was performed with Decombinator V4. TCRs were defined as expanded if a significant change between any two time points was detected under a Poisson model with p below 0.0001. TCR abundances were normalised to the total number of TCRs sequenced in each sample and reported as counts per million. MAIT TCRs were defined by TRAV1-2 paired with TRAJ12, TRAJ20 or TRAJ33, and iNKT TCRs by TRAV10 paired with TRAJ18. VDJdb, accessed on 1 November 2021, was searched for TCRs annotated for CMV, EBV and SARS-CoV-2, and TCRs annotated for more than one antigen were excluded. The public reads were run again by TCRdb, first through fastp at Q25 and then through MiXCR, and only productive beta chains were kept. Records with the same CDR3 protein are collapsed into one entry carrying the most frequent genes and DNA. It is TCRdb's table, rather than the study itself, that gives the V and J calls and clone size. For this sample the table gives approximately 66,000 distinct CDR3 sequences, of which about 13% were detected only once. The top ten hold 5% to 5.5% of the sample.

As for this clonotype: Its antigen remains unidentified. The sample holds no much larger clone one base away, and base qualities are not on file.

V lost 1 base and J lost 6 bases; the stretch between them is 7 bases long. CDR1 and CDR2, per the germline V gene (reference sequence), are PRHDT and FYEKMQ. The CDR3 contains 12 residues, cysteine and phenylalanine counted. Only the CDR3 part of the read is kept: 36 bases, read in frame from the first base. This was a case-control study nested in a cohort of healthcare workers in London, UK, who had nasopharyngeal swab PCR tests and blood samples taken every week. Healthcare workers were enrolled in the week of the UK lockdown, from 23 to 31 March 2020, and were followed every week for up to about 15 weeks.

Sample: whole blood. Recombination linked TRBV13 to TRBJ2-7, with no confidently assigned D gene. This clonotype originated in an adult who was a healthcare worker with PCR-confirmed SARS-CoV-2 infection or an uninfected control (not recorded which). The nucleotide sequence reads TGTGCCAGCAGCTTAGCGGTGGGCGAGCAGTACTTC. Its protein product is CASSLAVGEQYF.